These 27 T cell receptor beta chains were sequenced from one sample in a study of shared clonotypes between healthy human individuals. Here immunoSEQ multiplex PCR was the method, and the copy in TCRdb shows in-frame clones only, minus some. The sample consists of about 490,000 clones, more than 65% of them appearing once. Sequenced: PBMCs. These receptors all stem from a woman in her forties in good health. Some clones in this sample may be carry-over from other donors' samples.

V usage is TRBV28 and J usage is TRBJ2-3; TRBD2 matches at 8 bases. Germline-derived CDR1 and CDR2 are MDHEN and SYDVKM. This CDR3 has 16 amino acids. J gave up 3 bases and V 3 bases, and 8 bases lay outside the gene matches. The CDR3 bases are TGTGCCAGCAGTTTTTCTAGCGGGCTAGGGACAGATACGCAGTATTTT. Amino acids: CASSFSSGLGTDTQYF.

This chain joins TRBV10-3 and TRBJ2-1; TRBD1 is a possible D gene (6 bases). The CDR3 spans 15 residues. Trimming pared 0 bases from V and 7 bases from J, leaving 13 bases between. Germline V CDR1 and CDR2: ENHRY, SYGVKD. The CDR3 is CAISESGRGGNEQFF. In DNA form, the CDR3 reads TGTGCCATCAGTGAGTCTGGCAGGGGTGGTAATGAGCAGTTCTTC.

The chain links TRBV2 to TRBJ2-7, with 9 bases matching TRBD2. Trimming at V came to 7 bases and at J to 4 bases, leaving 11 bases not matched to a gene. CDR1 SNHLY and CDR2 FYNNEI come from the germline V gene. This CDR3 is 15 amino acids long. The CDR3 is CASNPAGGLTYEQYF. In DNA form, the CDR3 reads TGTGCCAGCAATCCAGCGGGAGGACTGACATACGAGCAGTACTTC.

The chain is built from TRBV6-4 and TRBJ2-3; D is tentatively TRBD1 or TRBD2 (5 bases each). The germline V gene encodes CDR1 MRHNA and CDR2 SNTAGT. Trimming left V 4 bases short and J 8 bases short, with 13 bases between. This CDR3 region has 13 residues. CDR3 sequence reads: CASSGDGVGTQYF. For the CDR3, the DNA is TGTGCCAGCAGTGGGGACGGCGTGGGTACGCAGTATTTT.

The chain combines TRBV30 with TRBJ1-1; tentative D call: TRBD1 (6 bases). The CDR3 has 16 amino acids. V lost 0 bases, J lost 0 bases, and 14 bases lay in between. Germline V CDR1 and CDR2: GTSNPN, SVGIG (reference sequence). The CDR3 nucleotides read TGTGCCTGGAGTGTACCTGTAGGGGGAGTGAACACTGAAGCTTTCTTT. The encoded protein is CAWSVPVGGVNTEAFF.

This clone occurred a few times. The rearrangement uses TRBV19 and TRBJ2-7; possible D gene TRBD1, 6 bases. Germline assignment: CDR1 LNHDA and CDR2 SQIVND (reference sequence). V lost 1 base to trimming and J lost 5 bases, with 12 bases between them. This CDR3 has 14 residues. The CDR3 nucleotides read TGTGCCAGTAGTATAGGACAGGAGATAAACGAGCAGTACTTC. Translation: CASSIGQEINEQYF.

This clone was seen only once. CDR3 sequence reads: CASSLSPNTDTQYF. The CDR3 nucleotides read TGTGCCAGCAGTTTATCCCCGAACACAGATACGCAGTATTTT. This chain links TRBV28 with TRBJ2-3, with D uncertain. Per the germline V gene, CDR1 is MDHEN and CDR2 is SYDVKM. Trimming cost V 1 base and J 2 bases, with 7 bases left between them. The CDR3 has 14 residues. The whole variable domain, remainder taken from reference TRBV28 and TRBJ2-3, is DVKVTQSSRYLVKRTGEKVFLECVQDMDHENMFWYRQDPGLGLRLIYFSYDVKMKEKGDIPEGYSVSREKKERFSLILESASTNQTSMYLCASSLSPNTDTQYFGPGTRLTVL.

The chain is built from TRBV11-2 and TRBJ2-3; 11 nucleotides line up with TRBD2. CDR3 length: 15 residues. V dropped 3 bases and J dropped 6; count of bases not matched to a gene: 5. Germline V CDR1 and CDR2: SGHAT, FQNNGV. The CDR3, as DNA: TGTGCCAGCAGCTTTATAGCGGGAGGGCCGGATACGCAGTATTTT. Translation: CASSFIAGGPDTQYF.

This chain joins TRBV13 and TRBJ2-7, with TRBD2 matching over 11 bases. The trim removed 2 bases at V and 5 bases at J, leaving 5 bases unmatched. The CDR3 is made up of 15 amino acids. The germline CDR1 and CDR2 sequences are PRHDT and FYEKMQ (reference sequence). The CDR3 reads CASSLRLAGGNEQYF. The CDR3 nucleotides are TGTGCCAGCAGCTTACGTCTAGCGGGAGGTAACGAGCAGTACTTC.

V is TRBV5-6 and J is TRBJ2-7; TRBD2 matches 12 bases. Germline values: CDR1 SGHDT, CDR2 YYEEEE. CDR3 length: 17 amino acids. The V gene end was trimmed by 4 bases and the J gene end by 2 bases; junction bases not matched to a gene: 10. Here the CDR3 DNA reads TGTGCCAGCAGCCGGGGACTAGCGGGTGGGTGGACCTACGAGCAGTACTTC. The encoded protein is CASSRGLAGGWTYEQYF.

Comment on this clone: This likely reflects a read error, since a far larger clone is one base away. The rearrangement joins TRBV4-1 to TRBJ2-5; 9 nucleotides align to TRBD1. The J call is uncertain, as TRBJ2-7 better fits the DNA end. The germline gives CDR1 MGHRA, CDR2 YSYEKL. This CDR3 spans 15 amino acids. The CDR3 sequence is CASSQQVTGGYEQYF. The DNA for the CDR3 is TGCGCCAGCAGCCAACAAGTGACAGGGGGATACGAGCAGTACTTC.

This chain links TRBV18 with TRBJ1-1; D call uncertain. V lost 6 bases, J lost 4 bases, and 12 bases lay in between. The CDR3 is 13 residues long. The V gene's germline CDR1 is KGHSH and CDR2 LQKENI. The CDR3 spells CASSLEPVTEAFF. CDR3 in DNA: TGTGCCAGCTCTCTAGAGCCGGTCACTGAAGCTTTCTTT.

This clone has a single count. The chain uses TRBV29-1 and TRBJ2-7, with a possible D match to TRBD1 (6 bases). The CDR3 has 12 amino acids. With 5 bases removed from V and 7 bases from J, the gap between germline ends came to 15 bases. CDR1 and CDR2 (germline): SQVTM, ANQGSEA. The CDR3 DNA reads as TGCAGCGTTATCACAGGGATGGGGGAGCAGTACTTC. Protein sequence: CSVITGMGEQYF.

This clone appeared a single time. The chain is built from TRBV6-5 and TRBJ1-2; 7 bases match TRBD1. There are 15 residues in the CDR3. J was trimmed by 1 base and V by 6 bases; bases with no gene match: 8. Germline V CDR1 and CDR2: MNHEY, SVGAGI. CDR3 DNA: TGTGCCAGCAGGGACCGGGACAGAATTAACTATGGCTACACCTTC. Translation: CASRDRDRINYGYTF.

CDR3 region: CASSLDRGHHNEQFF. CDR3 DNA: TGTGCCAGCAGCTTAGATCGGGGACACCACAATGAGCAGTTCTTC. J is TRBJ2-1 and V is TRBV11-3, with D perhaps matching TRBD1 (6 bases). Between the trimmed V and J ends, which lost 0 bases and 5 bases, there was a span of 11 bases. The CDR3 loop spans 15 amino acids. The germline gives CDR1 SGHNT, CDR2 YENEEA.

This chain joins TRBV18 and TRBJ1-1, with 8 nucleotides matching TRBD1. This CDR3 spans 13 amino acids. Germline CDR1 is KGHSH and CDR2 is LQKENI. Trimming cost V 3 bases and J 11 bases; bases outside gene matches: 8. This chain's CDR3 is CASSPGQALTAFF. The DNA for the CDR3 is TGTGCCAGCTCACCGGGACAGGCCCTGACGGCTTTCTTT.

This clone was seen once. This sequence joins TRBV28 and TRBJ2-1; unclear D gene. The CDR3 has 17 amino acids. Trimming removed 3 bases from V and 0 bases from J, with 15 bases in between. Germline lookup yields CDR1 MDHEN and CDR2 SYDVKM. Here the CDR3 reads CASSFLPPRSSYNEQFF. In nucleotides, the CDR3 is TGTGCCAGCAGTTTTCTCCCCCCGCGTAGCTCCTACAATGAGCAGTTCTTC.

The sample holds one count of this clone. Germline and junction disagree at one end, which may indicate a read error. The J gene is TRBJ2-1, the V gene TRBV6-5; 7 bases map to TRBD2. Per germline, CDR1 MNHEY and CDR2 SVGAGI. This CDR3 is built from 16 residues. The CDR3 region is CASSSGAGSVYNEQLF. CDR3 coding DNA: TGTGCCAGCAGTTCCGGAGCGGGAAGCGTCTACAATGAGCAGCTCTTC.

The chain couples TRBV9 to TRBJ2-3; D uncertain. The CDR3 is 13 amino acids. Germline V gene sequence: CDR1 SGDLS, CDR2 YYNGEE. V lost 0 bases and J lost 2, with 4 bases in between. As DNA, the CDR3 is TGTGCCAGCAGCGTAGTCGACACAGATACGCAGTATTTT. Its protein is CASSVVDTDTQYF.

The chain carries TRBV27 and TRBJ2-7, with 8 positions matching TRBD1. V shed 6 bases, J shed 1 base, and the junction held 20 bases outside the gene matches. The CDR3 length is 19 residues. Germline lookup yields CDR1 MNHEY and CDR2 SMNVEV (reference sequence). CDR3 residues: CASSLAVRTGGLGSYEQYF. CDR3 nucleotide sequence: TGTGCCAGCAGCTTAGCGGTGAGAACAGGGGGACTGGGGTCCTACGAGCAGTACTTC.

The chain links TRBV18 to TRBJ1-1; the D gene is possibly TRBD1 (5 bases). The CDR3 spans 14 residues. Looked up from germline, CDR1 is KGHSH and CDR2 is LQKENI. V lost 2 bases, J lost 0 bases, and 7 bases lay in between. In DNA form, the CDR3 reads TGTGCCAGCTCACCAACAGGAATGAACACTGAAGCTTTCTTT. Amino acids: CASSPTGMNTEAFF. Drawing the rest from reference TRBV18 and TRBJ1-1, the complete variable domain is NAGVMQNPRHLVRRRGQEARLRCSPMKGHSHVYWYRQLPEEGLKFMVYLQKENIIDESGMPKERFSAEFPKEGPSILRIQQVVRGDSAAYFCASSPTGMNTEAFFGQGTRLTVV.

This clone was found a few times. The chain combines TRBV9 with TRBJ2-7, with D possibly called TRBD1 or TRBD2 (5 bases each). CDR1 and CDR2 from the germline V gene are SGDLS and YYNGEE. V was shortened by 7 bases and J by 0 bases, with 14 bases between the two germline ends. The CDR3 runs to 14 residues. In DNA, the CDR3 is TGTGCCAGCGCCCCCAGGGACGGCTCCTACGAGCAGTACTTC. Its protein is CASAPRDGSYEQYF. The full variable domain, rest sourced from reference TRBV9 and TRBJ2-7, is DSGVTQTPKHLITATGQRVTLRCSPRSGDLSVYWYQQSLDQGLQFLIQYYNGEERAKGNILERFSAQQFPDLHSELNLSSLELGDSALYFCASAPRDGSYEQYFGPGTRLTVT.

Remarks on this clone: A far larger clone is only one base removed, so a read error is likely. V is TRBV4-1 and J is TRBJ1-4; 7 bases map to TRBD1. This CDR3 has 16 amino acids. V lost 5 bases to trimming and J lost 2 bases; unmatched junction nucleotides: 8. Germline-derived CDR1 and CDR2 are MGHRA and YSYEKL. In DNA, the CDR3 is TGCGCCAGCAGCAAACCTTACAGGGGCACTAATGAAAAACTGTTTTTT. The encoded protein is CASSKPYRGTNEKLFF.

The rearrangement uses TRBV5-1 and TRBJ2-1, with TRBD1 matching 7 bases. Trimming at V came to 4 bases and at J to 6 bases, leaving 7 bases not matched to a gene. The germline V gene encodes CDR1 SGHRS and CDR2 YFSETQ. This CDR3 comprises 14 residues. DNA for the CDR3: TGCGCCAGCAGCACCCGACAGGGCGGCAATGAGCAGTTCTTC. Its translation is CASSTRQGGNEQFF.

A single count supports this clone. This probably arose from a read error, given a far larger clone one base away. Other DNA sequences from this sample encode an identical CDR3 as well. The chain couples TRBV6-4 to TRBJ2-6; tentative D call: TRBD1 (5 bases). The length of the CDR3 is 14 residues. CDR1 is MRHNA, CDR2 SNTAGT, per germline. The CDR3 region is CASSADSGANVLTF. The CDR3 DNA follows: TGTGCCAGCAGCGCCGACTCTGGGGCCAACGTCCTGACCTTC.

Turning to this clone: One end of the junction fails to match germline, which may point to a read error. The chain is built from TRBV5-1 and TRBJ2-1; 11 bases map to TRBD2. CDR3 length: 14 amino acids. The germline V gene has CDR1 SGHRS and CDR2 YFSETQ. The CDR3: CASTLTSGDNEQFF. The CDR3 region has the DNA TGCGCCAGCACCTTGACTAGCGGGGACAATGAGCAGTTCTTC.

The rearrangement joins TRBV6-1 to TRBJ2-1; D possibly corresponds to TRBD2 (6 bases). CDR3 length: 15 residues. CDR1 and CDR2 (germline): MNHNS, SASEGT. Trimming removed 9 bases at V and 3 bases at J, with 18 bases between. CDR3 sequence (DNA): TGTGCCAGAGCCCCGGGGCGGGATAACTACAATGAGCAGTTCTTC. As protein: CARAPGRDNYNEQFF.